The 25 T cell receptor beta chains below come from one sample, sequenced in a study of T cell responses to AZD1222 COVID-19 vaccine. Repertoires were generated with immunoSEQ multiplex PCR, while TCRdb's copy carries only in-frame clones and drops some. The sample lists about 83,000 clones, approximately 88% occurring once. The starting material was peripheral blood, obtained on day 0 of MenACWY control vaccination. The source of these receptors is an adult in good health.

In the case of this clone: At one boundary the junction diverges from the germline segment, which might be a read error. This sequence joins TRBV5-6 and TRBJ2-7; the D gene is possibly TRBD1 (5 bases). The CDR3 spans 15 residues. Germline lookup yields CDR1 SGHDT and CDR2 YYEEEE. The DNA for the CDR3 is TGTGCCAGCAGCTGGTGGCGACAGACCGCCTACGAGCAGTACTTT. Encoded protein: CASSWWRQTAYEQYF.

This chain connects TRBV18 to TRBJ2-7; 9 bases map to TRBD1. This CDR3 region has 13 residues. Germline lookup yields CDR1 KGHSH and CDR2 LQKENI. V trimming: 8 bases; J trimming: 3 bases; junction bases outside the gene matches: 5. Written as DNA, the CDR3 is TGTGCCAGCCAGGGACAGGGAAACTACGAGCAGTACTTC. Protein product: CASQGQGNYEQYF.

The chain has TRBV28 and TRBJ1-1; the D gene is possibly TRBD1 (6 bases). V was trimmed by 1 base and J by 2 bases, leaving 14 bases between them. The CDR3 runs 16 residues. Germline values: CDR1 MDHEN, CDR2 SYDVKM. CDR3 protein: CASSLSWGAVNTEAFF. The CDR3 nucleotides read TGTGCCAGCAGTTTATCTTGGGGGGCCGTCAACACTGAAGCTTTCTTT.

This clone was seen only once. The V call is TRBV7-9, the J call TRBJ2-5; D ambiguous. V lost 4 bases and J 5 bases, leaving 11 bases between the germline ends. CDR1 SEHNR and CDR2 FQNEAQ come from the germline V gene (reference sequence). This CDR3 contains 13 residues. CDR3 protein: CASSSPPVETQYF. CDR3 DNA: TGTGCCAGCAGCTCCCCTCCAGTGGAGACCCAGTACTTC.

CDR3 sequence (DNA): TGTGCCAGTAGTAGGGGGGGGACAGTTCTGGGAGTCTATGGCTACACCTTC. The encoded protein is CASSRGGTVLGVYGYTF. The chain links TRBV19 to TRBJ1-2; 7 nucleotides agree with TRBD1. The CDR3 loop spans 17 amino acids. V lost 4 bases, J lost 4 bases, and 15 bases stayed unmatched. Germline V gene data show CDR1 as LNHDA and CDR2 as SQIVND (reference sequence). Looking up the rest from reference TRBV19 and TRBJ1-2 gives the full variable domain: DGGITQSPKYLFRKEGQNVTLSCEQNLNHDAMYWYRQDPGQGLRLIYYSQIVNDFQKGDIAEGYSVSREKKESFPLTVTSAQKNPTAFYLCASSRGGTVLGVYGYTFGSGTRLTVV.

The chain uses TRBV19 and TRBJ1-6, with a weak D call TRBD1 (6 bases). The germline V gene has CDR1 LNHDA and CDR2 SQIVND (reference sequence). The CDR3 covers 12 residues. The germline V and J ends were trimmed by 8 bases and 9 bases, with 11 bases remaining between them. In nucleotides, the CDR3 is TGTGCCAGTCTCGGACAGTTTTCACCCCTCCACTTT. This codes for CASLGQFSPLHF.

The J gene is TRBJ2-5, the V gene TRBV7-3; 9 bases fit TRBD2. Trimming took 2 bases from V and 9 from J; bases not matched to a gene: 16. The CDR3 sequence is 17 residues long. Germline lookup yields CDR1 SGHTA and CDR2 FQGTGA. The chain's CDR3 is CASSLQASGKGRQAQYF. CDR3 in DNA: TGTGCCAGCAGCTTACAGGCTAGCGGGAAAGGGAGGCAGGCCCAGTACTTC.

Regarding this clone: The sample holds other DNA sequences that translate to the same CDR3. V and J are TRBV6-5 and TRBJ1-2, with D hard to call. The CDR3 loop spans 14 amino acids. Germline values: CDR1 MNHEY, CDR2 SVGAGI. Trimming left V 0 bases short and J 4 bases short, with 9 bases between. CDR3 DNA sequence: TGTGCCAGCAGTTACTCGGGAAAGTCCTATGGCTACACCTTC. Its translation: CASSYSGKSYGYTF.

The chain employs TRBV5-4 and TRBJ2-5; D is uncertain. The CDR3 has 11 amino acids. Germline V gene data show CDR1 as SGHNT and CDR2 as YYREEE (reference sequence). V gave up 3 bases and J gave up 4 bases, with 4 bases separating them. CDR3 in DNA: TGTGCCAGCAGCTCCGGAGAGACCCAGTACTTC. It specifies CASSSGETQYF.

The chain employs TRBV25-1 and TRBJ2-7, with D possibly TRBD1 on 6 matching bases. Germline lookup yields CDR1 MGHDK and CDR2 SYGVNS. Trimming took 6 bases from V and 4 from J, leaving 10 bases between them. CDR3 length equals 12 residues. CDR3: CASRDSKYEQYF. CDR3 nucleotides: TGTGCCAGCAGGGACAGTAAATACGAGCAGTACTTC.

The chain links TRBV5-1 to TRBJ2-7, with D perhaps given as TRBD1 or TRBD2 (6 bases each). The CDR3 runs 13 residues. The ends were cut back, 1 base at V and 5 bases at J, with 10 bases in the middle. Looked up from germline, CDR1 is SGHRS and CDR2 is YFSETQ. The chain's CDR3 is CASSLRGLNEQYF. For the CDR3, the DNA is TGCGCCAGCAGCTTGCGGGGGCTTAACGAGCAGTACTTC.

The chain is built from TRBV19 and TRBJ2-3; 7 bases align to TRBD2. The germline V gene encodes CDR1 LNHDA and CDR2 SQIVND (reference sequence). CDR3 length equals 15 residues. The ends lost 10 bases at V and 5 bases at J; junction bases unmatched: 15. CDR3 coding DNA: TGTGCCACTTCGTCGCTAGCGGCGGGTGGAGATACGCAGTATTTT. Translation: CATSSLAAGGDTQYF.

This chain joins TRBV12-5 and TRBJ1-1; 11 bases agree with TRBD1. This CDR3 has 15 residues. V shed 3 bases and J 5 bases; nucleotides not matched to a gene: 5. Germline values: CDR1 LGHNT, CDR2 FRNRAP. Here the CDR3 DNA reads TGTGCTAGTGGTTTTTGGACAGGGGGCCAAACTGAAGCTTTCTTT. Its translation: CASGFWTGGQTEAFF.

The chain combines TRBV6-1 with TRBJ1-4; D not certain. The CDR3 consists of 14 residues. CDR1 and CDR2 (germline): MNHNS, SASEGT. Trimming left V 3 bases short and J 4 bases short, with 9 bases between. CDR3 loop: CASSEREYNEKLFF. Written as DNA, the CDR3 is TGTGCCAGCAGTGAGCGGGAATATAATGAAAAACTGTTTTTT.

The CDR3 sequence is CASSQDLRGTEAFF. The CDR3, as DNA: TGCGCCAGCAGCCAAGATCTCCGGGGCACTGAAGCTTTCTTT. The chain joins TRBV4-3 to TRBJ1-1; D gene unclear. CDR3 length: 14 residues. Looked up from germline, CDR1 is LGHNA and CDR2 is YSLEER. Trimming pared 0 bases from V and 4 bases from J, leaving 9 bases between.

This clone has a handful of counts. The J gene is TRBJ1-2, the V gene TRBV21-1. TRBV21-1 is flagged as a pseudogene. The CDR3 sequence is 14 residues long. CDR3 bases: TGTGCCAGCAGCAGCGGACGGGACTTATATGGCTACACCTTC. The encoded protein is CASSSGRDLYGYTF.

As DNA, the CDR3 is TGTGCCAGCAGCTTGACGGAGGCGGAGACCCAGTACTTC. As protein: CASSLTEAETQYF. The gene calls are TRBV5-6 and TRBJ2-5; TRBD2 might be the D (5 bases). Trimming removed 1 base from V and 5 bases from J, with 9 bases in between. The germline gives CDR1 SGHDT, CDR2 YYEEEE. The CDR3 is made up of 13 amino acids.

This sequence joins TRBV5-1 and TRBJ1-4; no firm D call. CDR3 length: 15 amino acids. CDR1 and CDR2 (germline): SGHRS, YFSETQ. The ends were cut back, 0 bases at V and 0 bases at J, with 6 bases in the middle. This chain's CDR3 is CASSLGVTTNEKLFF. CDR3 DNA sequence: TGCGCCAGCAGCTTGGGGGTAACAACTAATGAAAAACTGTTTTTT.

The chain carries TRBV5-1 and TRBJ2-7; TRBD2 agrees at 10 bases. Germline CDR1 reads SGHRS; CDR2 reads YFSETQ. CDR3 length: 15 residues. Germline trimming cut 1 base from V and 5 bases from J; bases unmatched to any gene: 6. DNA for the CDR3: TGCGCCAGCAGCTTGCTGCTAGCGGGAGTAGACGAGCAGTACTTC. Its translation is CASSLLLAGVDEQYF.

This clone appeared a single time. The V gene is TRBV5-1, the J gene TRBJ2-5; 9 nucleotides agree with TRBD1. CDR1 SGHRS and CDR2 YFSETQ come from the germline V gene. J was trimmed by 4 bases and V by 1 base; bases with no gene match: 17. The CDR3 consists of 19 residues. DNA of the CDR3: TGCGCCAGCAGCTTGTCTTCCCTAAACAGGGGGCAGATGGGAGAGACCCAGTACTTC. It yields the protein CASSLSSLNRGQMGETQYF.

The V gene is TRBV5-1, the J gene TRBJ2-7; D tentatively reads TRBD1 or TRBD2 (5 bases each). The CDR3 is made up of 14 amino acids. Trimming shortened V by 3 bases and J by 0 bases, and 10 bases separated the two germline ends. Germline values: CDR1 SGHRS, CDR2 YFSETQ. CDR3 DNA sequence: TGCGCCAGCAGCTCCGGGACCAGCTCCTACGAGCAGTACTTC. It is translated as CASSSGTSSYEQYF.

This chain connects TRBV28 to TRBJ1-5; TRBD1 matches 7 bases. With 6 bases clipped from V and 7 bases from J, the junction kept 12 bases outside the gene matches. The CDR3 is 15 amino acids. Germline loops: CDR1 MDHEN, CDR2 SYDVKM. As DNA, the CDR3 is TGTGCCAGCAGGCTACGAGACAGGGTAAAGCAGCCCCAGCATTTT. Its translation: CASRLRDRVKQPQHF.

The V call is TRBV12-3 or TRBV12-4, the J call TRBJ1-2; the D gene is possibly TRBD1 (5 bases). CDR3 length: 13 residues. V shed 6 bases and J shed 2 bases, with 10 bases lying between them. Here the CDR3 reads CASSLRVNYGYTF. In DNA form, the CDR3 reads TGTGCCAGCAGCCTCAGGGTAAACTATGGCTACACCTTC.

The table lists this clone with a few counts. The rearrangement uses TRBV28 and TRBJ1-2; the D gene is possibly TRBD1 (6 bases). Germline V gives CDR1 MDHEN, CDR2 SYDVKM. The CDR3 spans 13 residues. V lost 6 bases to trimming and J lost 8 bases, with 16 bases between them. CDR3 residues: CASRDRSGGGYTF. CDR3 in DNA: TGTGCCAGCAGAGACAGGTCCGGGGGGGGCTACACCTTC.

This sequence joins TRBV2 and TRBJ1-1; tentatively, D is TRBD1 (5 bases). CDR1 is SNHLY, CDR2 FYNNEI, per germline. The CDR3 spans 13 residues. V lost 5 bases to trimming and J lost 1 base, with 8 bases between them. In nucleotides, the CDR3 is TGTGCCAGCAGTTGGGACGGGAACACTGAAGCTTTCTTT. Its protein product is CASSWDGNTEAFF.